The clone carrying this TCR beta chain was seen more than once but under ten times. Its cognate antigen is unknown. The sample comes from a study of T cell repertoires in cytomegalovirus infection. Study summary: The authors relied on CMV epitopes, both recently identified HLA-C-restricted and well-studied HLA-B-restricted. Public TCR beta signatures marked donors with CMV infection and the matching HLA.

MiXCR, applied by TCRdb to the reads, yields one record per CDR3 protein. Counted here are approximately 1,000,000 distinct CDR3 sequences, around 30% occurring once; the ten biggest clones make up over 12%. J gave up 0 bases and V 3 bases, and 5 bases lay outside the gene matches. CDR1 and CDR2 from the germline V gene are MNHEY and SVGAGI. The CDR3 runs 16 residues. The study, taken as a whole, reports: Adding up the frequency of public TCR beta families identified people who carried CMV plus the relevant HLA. HLA-C-restricted, CMV-specific TCR beta clonotypes were dominant ex vivo.

The receptor comes from a human donor in good health (CMV status not recorded). Some clones in this sample may be carry-over from other donors' samples. V usage is TRBV6-5 and J usage is TRBJ2-7, with TRBD1 matching over 10 bases. The sequencing here drew on cultured CD8+ T cells from PBMCs, taken from culture after CMV antigen stimulation. Here the CDR3 reads CASSYLDRGPSYEQYF. DNA of the CDR3: TGTGCCAGCAGTTATCTCGACAGGGGGCCCTCCTACGAGCAGTACTTC.